The rows below give T cell receptor beta chains drawn from one sample of a study of cytomegalovirus exposure and HLA in healthy donors. This table comes from immunoSEQ multiplex PCR, and its TCRdb copy is limited to in-frame clones, with some not included. The sample table includes more than 95,000 clones. The specimen was PBMCs. The source is a man aged 25-40 years in good health and CMV-seronegative. Both conserved end residues are part of each CDR3. The D gene is left open where the match is weak.

j_call d_call v_call cdr3_aa cdr3_nt
TRBJ2-5 TRBD1 TRBV4-1 CASSLAGTVETQYF TGCGCCAGCAGCCTGGCTGGGACAGTTGAGACCCAGTACTTC
TRBJ1-4 TRBD1 TRBV4-2 CASSQDKGQGATNEKLFF TGTGCCAGCAGCCAAGATAAGGGGCAGGGGGCAACTAATGAAAAACTGTTTTTT
TRBJ2-7 TRBD1 TRBV7-2 CASSPRQGTYEQYF TGTGCCAGCAGCCCCCGACAGGGCACCTACGAGCAGTACTTC
TRBJ2-7 TRBD2 TRBV11-2 CASSFRTSGMVSYEQYF TGTGCCAGCAGCTTCCGGACTAGCGGAATGGTCTCCTACGAGCAGTACTTC
TRBJ1-2 TRBD1 TRBV30 CAWSAYRGKANYGYTF TGTGCCTGGAGTGCGTACAGGGGGAAAGCTAACTATGGCTACACCTTC
TRBJ1-2 - TRBV5-1 CASSSMDSRDGYTF TGCGCCAGCAGCTCCATGGACAGTCGCGATGGCTACACCTTC
TRBJ1-1 TRBD1 TRBV7-9 CASSLASWDRGFGDTEAFF TGTGCCAGCAGCTTAGCGAGTTGGGACAGGGGTTTTGGGGACACTGAAGCTTTCTTT
TRBJ2-5 - TRBV4-2 CASSQDPVAGETQYF TGTGCCAGCAGCCAAGATCCAGTCGCGGGAGAGACCCAGTACTTC
TRBJ1-2 - TRBV11-2 CASSSVGGPVRGYTF TGTGCCAGCAGCAGTGTCGGGGGGCCGGTTCGTGGCTACACCTTC
TRBJ2-3 TRBD1 TRBV5-6 CASSPGQVQGDTQYF TGTGCCAGCAGTCCAGGACAGGTGCAAGGGGATACGCAGTATTTT
TRBJ2-7 TRBD1 TRBV28 CASSAGTGGEYEQYF TGTGCCAGCAGTGCCGGGACAGGGGGCGAATACGAGCAGTACTTC
TRBJ2-7 TRBD1 TRBV4-3 CASSQELDRDYEQYF TGCGCCAGCAGCCAAGAGCTGGACAGGGACTACGAGCAGTACTTC
TRBJ2-7 - TRBV27 CASSSQGPYEQYF TGTGCCAGCAGTTCCCAGGGCCCCTACGAGCAGTACTTC
TRBJ2-3 TRBD2 TRBV6-5 CASRQAGTTDTQYF TGTGCCAGCAGACAAGCGGGAACTACAGATACGCAGTATTTT
TRBJ1-2 TRBD1 TRBV9 CASSVGRGWSGGSYGYTF TGTGCCAGCAGCGTAGGGAGGGGTTGGTCAGGGGGCAGTTATGGCTACACCTTC
TRBJ2-2 TRBD2 TRBV4-1 CASSQDRGGTTGELFF TGCGCCAGCAGCCAAGATCGGGGGGGAACCACCGGGGAGCTGTTTTTT
TRBJ2-1 TRBD2 TRBV6-1 CASSELLAGYNEQFF TGTGCCAGCAGTGAACTACTAGCGGGGTACAATGAGCAGTTCTTC
TRBJ1-1 - TRBV19 CASTDLEGTEAFF TGTGCCAGTACGGACCTGGAGGGGACTGAAGCTTTCTTT
TRBJ2-5 TRBD1 TRBV2 CASNRDRALETQYF TGTGCCAGCAACCGGGACAGGGCGCTGGAGACCCAGTACTTC
TRBJ2-1 - TRBV19 CASSILGTYNEQFF TGTGCCAGTAGTATTCTCGGTACCTACAATGAGCAGTTCTTC
TRBJ2-7 - TRBV10-3 CAISETELYEQYF TGTGCCATCAGTGAAACGGAGTTATACGAGCAGTACTTC
TRBJ2-2 TRBD1 TRBV28 CASSFGTGGARRTGELFF TGTGCCAGCAGTTTCGGGACAGGGGGCGCGCGAAGGACCGGGGAGCTGTTTTTT
TRBJ2-3 TRBD2 TRBV29-1 CSVGLRRRADTQYF TGCAGCGTGGGACTAAGGAGACGGGCAGATACGCAGTATTTT
TRBJ2-7 TRBD1 TRBV29-1 CSVQTGTGGYEQYF TGCAGCGTTCAAACCGGGACAGGGGGCTACGAGCAGTACTTC
TRBJ1-5 - TRBV29-1 CSVVSTAGQPQHF TGCAGCGTTGTATCGACCGCGGGTCAGCCCCAGCATTTT
TRBJ2-5 TRBD2 TRBV19 CASSGLAGEETQYF TGTGCCAGTAGCGGACTAGCGGGAGAAGAGACCCAGTACTTC
TRBJ1-1 TRBD1 TRBV7-9 CASSGRGFTEAFF TGTGCCAGCAGCGGCAGGGGGTTCACTGAAGCTTTCTTT
TRBJ1-2 TRBD1 TRBV19 CASRAGTGASYGYTF TGTGCCAGTCGAGCCGGGACAGGAGCCTCCTATGGCTACACCTTC
TRBJ2-1 TRBD2 TRBV5-4 CASSLALSGRARNEQFF TGTGCCAGCAGCTTGGCTTTGAGCGGGAGGGCCCGGAATGAGCAGTTCTTC
TRBJ1-1 - TRBV7-2 CASSWGGENTEAFF TGTGCCAGCAGCTGGGGGGGGGAAAACACTGAAGCTTTCTTT
TRBJ1-3 - TRBV5-4 CASSPDRSSGNTIYF TGTGCCAGCAGCCCAGACAGGAGCTCTGGAAACACCATATATTTT
TRBJ2-5 TRBD1 TRBV18 CASSPRQGVKETQYF TGTGCCAGCTCACCCCGACAGGGTGTGAAAGAGACCCAGTACTTC
TRBJ2-7 TRBD1 TRBV9 CASSVEGAVPYEQYF TGTGCCAGCAGCGTAGAGGGGGCTGTCCCCTACGAGCAGTACTTC
TRBJ2-5 - TRBV5-5 CASSRHGGRIQETQYF TGTGCCAGCAGCCGTCATGGGGGCCGAATCCAAGAGACCCAGTACTTC
TRBJ1-2 TRBD1 TRBV18 CASSPDRQGATYGYTF TGTGCCAGCTCACCCGATCGACAGGGAGCCACTTATGGCTACACCTTC
TRBJ2-7 - TRBV20-1 CSARGAEQYF TGCAGTGCTAGAGGGGCCGAGCAGTACTTC
TRBJ2-1 TRBD2 TRBV7-8 CASIPPLAVRDEQFF TGTGCCAGCATCCCACCACTAGCGGTCAGGGATGAGCAGTTCTTC
TRBJ1-4 - TRBV6-1 CASSALTGLGEKLFF TGTGCCAGCAGTGCCTTAACAGGGTTAGGGGAAAAACTGTTTTTT
TRBJ1-5 - TRBV28 CASSNRALSVGQPQHF TGTGCCAGCAGCAACAGGGCTCTATCGGTCGGGCAGCCCCAGCATTTT
TRBJ1-2 TRBD1 TRBV27 CASRRAGGIDGYTF TGTGCCAGCAGAAGGGCAGGGGGCATCGATGGCTACACCTTC
TRBJ1-1 - TRBV28 CASSSENTEAFF TGTGCCAGCAGTTCAGAGAACACTGAAGCTTTCTTT
TRBJ1-1 - TRBV11-2 CASSLAVGAEAFF TGTGCCAGCAGCTTAGCCGTGGGCGCTGAAGCTTTCTTT
TRBJ1-2 - TRBV7-2 CASSSFHGYTF TGTGCCAGCAGCTCTTTCCATGGCTACACCTTC
TRBJ2-3 TRBD1 TRBV7-3 CASSLSTGGYTDTQYF TGTGCCAGCAGCTTAAGTACAGGGGGCTACACAGATACGCAGTATTTT
TRBJ1-1 - TRBV6-5 CASSLAGGNTEAFF TGTGCCAGCAGTCTGGCGGGGGGGAACACTGAAGCTTTCTTT